Sequencing of this TCR beta chain was carried out in a study of T cell responses to AZD1222 COVID-19 vaccine (dated by TCRdb to about 2021). Background on the whole study: TCR sequencing covered more than 230 trial participants: 200 to 210 given two doses of AZD1222 and approximately 25 given two doses of MenACWY control vaccine. Trial participants were enrolled into age subgroups of 18-55, 56-69 and 70-plus years, which contained approximately 150, 28 and 58 TCR-sequenced participants, respectively. The paper as a whole reports these results and caveats: Participants were mostly white British, with more females than males. The authors suggested clonal diversity may have been underestimated. A significant rise in spike-specific TCR breadth and depth was observed after two AZD1222 doses relative to day 0 and relative to MenACWY recipients. CD4 TCRs associated with the vaccine covered the entire spike protein, and the dominant responses were in regions 160-218 and 743-854. Epitopes outside the regions mutated in the B.1.351 and B.1.1.7 variants were reportedly recognized by nearly half of the unique spike-specific TCRs. The 56-69-year group was small, and its depth increase did not reach significance, likely because of low power. Because no day 14 peak-response samples were available, the repertoires could be characterized only after the peak T cell response. Conclusions about previously exposed vaccinees are limited because only 5 or 6 AZD1222 recipients were SARS-CoV-2 seropositive at baseline.

The CDR3 regions of human TCRbeta chains were analyzed by immunosequencing. The original pipeline was this. TCRs in the repertoires were matched against a reference library of SARS-CoV-2-specific TCRs that had been generated with the MIRA antigen-specificity platform. Breadth was defined as the fraction of unique TCRs that were SARS-CoV-2-associated. Depth was defined as the fraction of total T cells that were SARS-CoV-2-associated. Using the MIRA data, each spike-specific TCR was mapped to the spike region that the TCR reacts to and placed in a CD4 or CD8 class. Log10-transformed breadth and depth values were compared by one-way ANOVA with Sidak's multiple comparisons tests. Entries here come from immuneACCESS through TCRdb and include only in-frame sequences with V and J called. Some clones fail to appear in such tables; in the studies checked, an unresolved V gene covers under half of the shortfall, and the cause of the remainder is unknown. The DNA gave D and trimming, while V, J and clone size come from that table. Across this sample there are under 50,000 clones, with roughly 90% seen only once. 1% to 1.3% of the sample belongs to the ten largest clones.

V is pared back by 6 bases and J by 6 bases, with 12 bases lying between the germline termini. The CDR3 covers 12 residues, taking in both the cysteine and the phenylalanine. Here the CDR3 DNA is all that survives: 36 bases in frame from base 1. A remark on this clone: Its antigen remains unidentified. No quality values exist for individual bases; no much larger clone is one base distant.

The time point label for this specimen denotes: about 28 days (+/-7) after the second vaccine dose. Because spike-specific TCR depth and breadth did not differ between the two schedules, AZD1222 recipients who got a second dose at roughly 4 weeks were pooled with those who got a second dose at roughly 12 weeks. Vaccinee samples were obtained from the UK trials COV001 and COV002, which included a single-blind randomized controlled phase 2/3 trial of AZD1222 (ChAdOx1 nCoV-19) in healthy adults. Trial participant PBMC samples were collected at day 0 and day 28 after the second dose for TCRbeta chain sequencing.

The TCR sequence derives from an adult who received the AZD1222 COVID-19 vaccine. This sequence uses TRBV12-3 or TRBV12-4 and TRBJ2-7; TRBD1 is possibly the D segment (5 matching bases). The sequencing here drew on peripheral blood, taken 28 days after the second AZD1222 dose. The sequence in DNA is TGTGCCAGCAGCCCAGGGCCGGGCGAGCAGTACTTC. Protein translation: CASSPGPGEQYF.